These 26 T cell receptor beta chains were all obtained from the same sample, sequenced in a study of cytomegalovirus exposure and HLA in healthy donors. A multiplex PCR was run with 60 Vbeta primers and 13 Jbeta primers. Clones were read by immunoSEQ multiplex PCR, and TCRdb kept only the in-frame ones, dropping some. Of tens of thousands of clones detected, just under 80% appear once; the ten largest clones hold approximately 2.7%. Sequenced sample: PBMCs. These receptors were obtained from a male donor in good health and CMV-seropositive.

The chain employs TRBV7-9 and TRBJ1-1; maybe TRBD1 (6 bases). In germline, CDR1 is SEHNR, CDR2 FQNEAQ (reference sequence). V was shortened by 11 bases and J by 1 base, with 20 bases between the two germline ends. The CDR3 extends over 15 amino acids. CDR3: CASTLGGAPNTEAFF. The CDR3 coding sequence is TGTGCCTCCACCCTAGGGGGGGCGCCGAACACTGAAGCTTTCTTT.

This clone occurred a few times. The V call is TRBV5-6, the J call TRBJ2-1, with a tentative D call TRBD2 (6 bases). Germline V gene data show CDR1 as SGHDT and CDR2 as YYEEEE. V gave up 0 bases and J gave up 6 bases, with 7 bases separating them. The CDR3 sequence is 13 residues long. CDR3 residues: CASSLVGSNEQFF. CDR3 nucleotides: TGTGCCAGCAGCTTGGTCGGGAGCAATGAGCAGTTCTTC. Based on the CDR3 plus reference TRBV5-6 and TRBJ2-1, the full variable domain is DAGVTQSPTHLIKTRGQQVTLRCSPKSGHDTVSWYQQALGQGPQFIFQYYEEEERQRGNFPDRFSGHQFPNYSSELNVNALLLGDSALYLCASSLVGSNEQFFGPGTRLTVL.

Only one count was recorded for this clone. This chain joins TRBV5-4 and TRBJ2-3; 7 bases are shared with TRBD1. Germline loops: CDR1 SGHNT, CDR2 YYREEE (reference sequence). The CDR3 runs 14 residues. With V trimmed by 2 bases and J by 4 bases, 4 bases remained unmatched. The CDR3 spells CASSFTGVSDTQYF. In DNA form, the CDR3 reads TGTGCCAGCAGCTTTACAGGGGTGTCAGATACGCAGTATTTT. Supplemented by reference TRBV5-4 and TRBJ2-3, the full variable domain reads ETGVTQSPTHLIKTRGQQVTLRCSSQSGHNTVSWYQQALGQGPQFIFQYYREEENGRGNFPPRFSGLQFPNYSSELNVNALELDDSALYLCASSFTGVSDTQYFGPGTRLTVL.

The chain has TRBV30 and TRBJ2-1, with 12 bases identical to TRBD1. The ends lost 5 bases at V and 4 bases at J; junction bases unmatched: 3. Germline V gives CDR1 GTSNPN, CDR2 SVGIG (reference sequence). The CDR3 has 14 residues. The CDR3 nucleotides are TGTGCCTGGGGGACAGGGGGCGCGTACAATGAGCAGTTCTTC. Its protein is CAWGTGGAYNEQFF.

The chain is built from TRBV4-1 and TRBJ2-5; D possibly corresponds to TRBD1 (5 bases). CDR3 length: 16 residues. V lost 1 base and J 2 bases, leaving 14 bases between the germline ends. Germline V gene lookup returns CDR1 MGHRA and CDR2 YSYEKL. In DNA form, the CDR3 reads TGCGCCAGCAGCCAAGGTTCAGGGCCCCAACAAGAGACCCAGTACTTC. Translating gives CASSQGSGPQQETQYF.

The chain combines TRBV19 with TRBJ2-7; a possible D gene is TRBD2 (6 bases). Trimming took 6 bases from V and 1 from J, leaving 13 bases between them. The V gene's germline CDR1 is LNHDA and CDR2 SQIVND (reference sequence). The CDR3 spans 14 residues. The chain's CDR3 is CASRNSGYSYEQYF. The CDR3 DNA reads as TGTGCCAGTAGAAATAGCGGTTATTCCTACGAGCAGTACTTC. Combining the CDR3 with reference TRBV19 and TRBJ2-7 gives the whole variable domain DGGITQSPKYLFRKEGQNVTLSCEQNLNHDAMYWYRQDPGQGLRLIYYSQIVNDFQKGDIAEGYSVSREKKESFPLTVTSAQKNPTAFYLCASRNSGYSYEQYFGPGTRLTVT.

This chain joins TRBV6-1 and TRBJ1-1; D gene uncertain. The V end was cut by 6 bases, the J end by 0 bases, with 14 bases between. The CDR3 has 15 residues. Germline V gene lookup returns CDR1 MNHNS and CDR2 SASEGT. The CDR3 bases are TGTGCCAGCAGGCTGGGAGAAACTATGAACACTGAAGCTTTCTTT. Encoded protein: CASRLGETMNTEAFF.

The V gene is TRBV2, the J gene TRBJ1-2; D may be TRBD1 (5 bases). The CDR3 loop spans 13 amino acids. Germline assignment: CDR1 SNHLY and CDR2 FYNNEI. The V and J ends lost 1 base and 4 bases respectively, with 7 bases between them. The CDR3 DNA reads as TGTGCCAGCAGTGAAGGACAGTTCTATGGCTACACCTTC. Translated, it gives CASSEGQFYGYTF.

V usage is TRBV5-6 and J usage is TRBJ2-2; TRBD2 matches 8 bases. CDR1 and CDR2 (germline): SGHDT, YYEEEE. After removal of 4 bases from V and 1 base from J, the junction contained 15 bases not matched to a gene. This CDR3 spans 19 amino acids. The CDR3: CASSPLRASGYGNTGELFF. DNA for the CDR3: TGTGCCAGCAGCCCTCTGAGGGCTAGCGGGTACGGGAACACCGGGGAGCTGTTTTTT.

This chain joins TRBV28 and TRBJ1-4; 10 bases fit TRBD1. This CDR3 comprises 16 residues. The junction had 6 bases not matched to a gene; V was cut back by 6 bases and J by 2 bases. Germline lookup yields CDR1 MDHEN and CDR2 SYDVKM. CDR3 DNA sequence: TGTGCCAGCAGCGGGACAGGGGATGGTACTAATGAAAAACTGTTTTTT. As protein: CASSGTGDGTNEKLFF.

This clone has a single count. The CDR3 bases are TGTGCCAGCACCCCGGACAGGGTCTTGAATTCACCCCTCCACTTT. The encoded protein is CASTPDRVLNSPLHF. V usage is TRBV2 and J usage is TRBJ1-6; 8 nucleotides match TRBD1. Germline-derived CDR1 and CDR2 are SNHLY and FYNNEI. The CDR3 covers 15 residues. V shed 7 bases and J 7 bases; nucleotides not matched to a gene: 9. Full variable domain (outside the CDR3, taken from reference TRBV2 and TRBJ1-6): EPEVTQTPSHQVTQMGQEVILRCVPISNHLYFYWYRQILGQKVEFLVSFYNNEISEKSEIFDDQFSVERPDGSNFTLKIRSTKLEDSAMYFCASTPDRVLNSPLHFGNGTRLTVT.

The J gene is TRBJ1-2, the V gene TRBV5-1, with TRBD1 matching over 9 bases. J lost 2 bases, V lost 3 bases, and 5 bases had no gene match. Germline V gene sequence: CDR1 SGHRS, CDR2 YFSETQ. The CDR3 has 15 amino acids. The CDR3 protein is CASSSTGGSNYGYTF. In nucleotides, the CDR3 is TGCGCCAGCAGCTCCACAGGGGGCTCCAACTATGGCTACACCTTC.

In DNA form, the CDR3 reads TGTGCCAGCAGCTTGGGGCAGGTGTCTCAGTACTTC. The encoded protein is CASSLGQVSQYF. The J gene is TRBJ2-4, the V gene TRBV5-8; D remains ambiguous. The germline CDR1 and CDR2 sequences are SGHTS and YDEGEE. This CDR3 spans 12 amino acids. The germline V and J ends were trimmed by 0 bases and 12 bases, with 10 bases remaining between them.

The V call is TRBV28, the J call TRBJ2-7; D ambiguous. Germline assignment: CDR1 MDHEN and CDR2 SYDVKM. Trimming removed 4 bases from V and 5 bases from J, with 15 bases in between. The CDR3 covers 14 residues. Here the CDR3 reads CASSSVSFNHEQYF. In DNA, the CDR3 is TGTGCCAGCAGTTCCGTCAGTTTTAACCACGAGCAGTACTTC.

The chain has TRBV5-6 and TRBJ2-7; TRBD2 is a possible D gene (6 bases). Trimming shortened V by 4 bases and J by 5 bases, and 10 bases separated the two germline ends. Germline V CDR1 and CDR2: SGHDT, YYEEEE. The CDR3 is 12 residues long. Here the CDR3 reads CASSPGTHEQYF. CDR3 DNA: TGTGCCAGCAGCCCCGGGACTCACGAGCAGTACTTC.

J is TRBJ2-7 and V is TRBV9; 9 positions agree with TRBD2. Germline values: CDR1 SGDLS, CDR2 YYNGEE. With 0 bases clipped from V and 4 bases from J, the junction kept 2 bases outside the gene matches. This CDR3 comprises 14 residues. The DNA of the CDR3 is TGTGCCAGCAGCGTAGGAGCGGGAGGTTACGAGCAGTACTTC. Translating it yields CASSVGAGGYEQYF.

For this clone: This sample includes further DNA sequences coding for the same CDR3. The chain joins TRBV5-1 to TRBJ1-4; 8 nucleotides line up with TRBD1. From germline, CDR1 is SGHRS and CDR2 YFSETQ. CDR3 length equals 15 residues. V was clipped by 2 bases and J by 3 bases; unmatched bases: 3. The CDR3: CASSLFRGPNEKLFF. In DNA form, the CDR3 reads TGCGCCAGCAGCTTATTCAGGGGGCCTAATGAAAAACTGTTTTTT.

V is TRBV15 and J is TRBJ1-5; D is perhaps TRBD1 (6 bases). CDR3 length: 14 residues. The ends were cut back, 3 bases at V and 6 bases at J, with 12 bases in the middle. Germline V gene sequence: CDR1 LNHNV, CDR2 YYDKDF (reference sequence). The DNA for the CDR3 is TGTGCCACCAGCAGGGGAGGGGGAGTTCAGCCCCAGCATTTT. Protein: CATSRGGGVQPQHF.

This chain links TRBV9 with TRBJ2-3; D remains unclear. Germline loops: CDR1 SGDLS, CDR2 YYNGEE. The V end lost 2 bases, the J end lost 4 bases, and 11 bases lay between the germline ends. The CDR3 covers 14 residues. The CDR3 loop reads CASSVVGLADTQYF. CDR3 in DNA: TGTGCCAGCAGCGTGGTGGGCCTCGCAGATACGCAGTATTTT.

This rearrangement joins TRBV6-5 to TRBJ1-4, with D possibly being TRBD1 (5 bases). CDR3 length: 16 residues. Trimming took off 0 bases at V and 8 bases at J, with 16 bases between the two ends. The germline V gene encodes CDR1 MNHEY and CDR2 SVGAGI. The CDR3 nucleotides read TGTGCCAGCAGTTACTCGGCTTTCTTACAGGAGGAAAAACTGTTTTTT. Protein product: CASSYSAFLQEEKLFF.

This clone was seen a few times. CDR3 sequence reads: CASSSTGGSGNEQYF. The CDR3 DNA follows: TGTGCCAGCAGCTCGACCGGCGGGAGTGGGAACGAGCAGTACTTC. The chain recombines TRBV7-6 with TRBJ2-7, with 7 bases lining up with TRBD2. V was pared by 4 bases and J by 5 bases, with 11 bases of the junction left unmatched. Per germline, CDR1 SGHVS and CDR2 FNYEAQ. This CDR3 region has 15 residues.

The chain recombines TRBV7-9 with TRBJ1-2, with D tentatively TRBD1 (6 bases). Germline V gives CDR1 SEHNR, CDR2 FQNEAQ (reference sequence). Trimming pared 1 base from V and 8 bases from J, leaving 20 bases between. The CDR3 is made up of 16 amino acids. The chain's CDR3 is CASSLVGGYRVRGYTF. The CDR3 DNA is TGTGCCAGCAGCTTAGTTGGTGGTTACAGGGTCCGCGGCTACACCTTC.

This chain connects TRBV2 to TRBJ1-2; 8 bases are a match to TRBD1. The CDR3 sequence is 13 residues long. Trimming cost V 5 bases and J 7 bases; bases outside gene matches: 6. Per germline, CDR1 SNHLY and CDR2 FYNNEI. In nucleotides, the CDR3 is TGTGCCAGCAGTCCCCAGGGGGCAGGTGGCTACACCTTC. Protein: CASSPQGAGGYTF.

In DNA, the CDR3 is TGCAGTGCTGGTAGAGAGACCCAGTACTTC. It is translated as CSAGRETQYF. This rearrangement joins TRBV20-1 to TRBJ2-5; D ambiguous. CDR1 DFQATT and CDR2 SNEGSKA come from the germline V gene (reference sequence). Trimming pared 5 bases from V and 4 bases from J, leaving 5 bases between. The CDR3 covers 10 residues.

This sequence joins TRBV25-1 and TRBJ2-6; D not resolved. The CDR3 length is 16 residues. Germline loops: CDR1 MGHDK, CDR2 SYGVNS. V gave up 6 bases and J gave up 0 bases, with 12 bases separating them. The CDR3 coding sequence is TGTGCCAGCAGCGTTAGTCCCTTCTCTGGGGCCAACGTCCTGACTTTC. Protein product: CASSVSPFSGANVLTF.

This clone was recorded once. This chain uses TRBV2 with TRBJ2-7; no definite D call. V was shortened by 8 bases and J by 4 bases, with 12 bases between the two germline ends. Germline CDR1 SNHLY, CDR2 FYNNEI. There are 12 residues in the CDR3. For the CDR3, the DNA is TGTGCCAGCTTAGCCGGCCAGTACGAGCAGTACTTC. It codes for CASLAGQYEQYF.